Listed below are T cell receptor beta chains from one sample, sequenced in a study of blood T cell repertoires in COVID-19. Assay: immunoSEQ multiplex PCR; the TCRdb copy retains only in-frame clones and omits some. The sample has around 200,000 clones, approximately 88% seen once; the top ten hold about 7%. The sequencing sample was made of peripheral blood. The receptors come from a woman in her thirties or forties with COVID-19, enrolled during active disease. Both conserved end residues are part of each CDR3. A D gene is named only where the DNA matches it firmly. The listing skips clone size in some rows; elsewhere it reads once, few, many or a size class.

.	TRBV7-2	.	TRBJ1-5	CASSDTIILPQHF	TGTGCCAGCAGCGATACTATCATTCTGCCCCAGCATTTT
.	TRBV6-5	.	TRBJ1-4	CASGAVGGGEKLFF	TGTGCCAGCGGAGCGGTGGGTGGAGGAGAAAAACTGTTTTTT
TRBD2	TRBV7-9	.	TRBJ2-1	CASSLVPAGALHNEQFF	TGTGCCAGCAGCTTAGTTCCCGCGGGAGCCCTCCACAATGAGCAGTTCTTC
TRBD1	TRBV19	.	TRBJ1-1	CASTTPGGTEAFF	TGTGCCAGTACCACACCAGGGGGAACTGAAGCTTTCTTT
.	TRBV5-6	once	TRBJ1-1	CASSLARDIEAFF	TGTGCCAGCAGCTTGGCCCGGGATATTGAAGCTTTCTTT
TRBD2	TRBV5-4	.	TRBJ2-1	CASSSASGGKYNEQFF	TGTGCCAGCAGCTCCGCTAGCGGGGGGAAATACAATGAGCAGTTCTTC
.	TRBV6-1	.	TRBJ2-6	CASSEETGFSGANVLTF	TGTGCCAGCAGTGAAGAAACAGGCTTCTCTGGGGCCAACGTCCTGACTTTC
.	TRBV3-1/TRBV3-2	.	TRBJ2-1	CASSLQGGHNEQFF	TGTGCCAGCAGCCTACAAGGGGGACACAATGAGCAGTTCTTC
TRBD1	TRBV6-5	.	TRBJ1-1	CASSYTGQGAVAFF	TGTGCCAGCAGTTACACCGGACAGGGGGCGGTTGCTTTCTTT
TRBD2	TRBV4-2	.	TRBJ2-2	CASSQEGASGTGELFF	TGTGCCAGCAGCCAAGAAGGGGCTAGCGGCACCGGGGAGCTGTTTTTT
.	TRBV4-1	.	TRBJ2-7	CASSQYPSPGLEAYEQYF	TGCGCCAGCAGCCAATATCCCTCGCCGGGACTTGAAGCCTACGAGCAGTACTTC
.	TRBV7-3	.	TRBJ1-3	CASSLGQGSSGNTIYF	TGTGCCAGCAGCTTAGGGCAGGGGTCCTCTGGAAACACCATATATTTT